Following are 6 T cell receptor beta chains from one sample sequenced in a study of T-cell reconstitution after alpha-beta-depleted transplantation in children. Preparing the TCRbeta library involved the use of unique molecular identifiers. MiXCR, run by TCRdb on the PCR reads, gives a single entry per CDR3 protein. Of around 30,000 distinct CDR3 sequences listed, nearly 6.5% are singletons. These receptors' targets are unknown. Study-level findings and limits: About two months after transplant, alpha-beta T cells reportedly came from several hundred expanded graft clones.

Source: peripheral blood, taken 60 days after TCRalphabeta/CD19-depleted stem cell transplant. All receptors derive from a child younger than two who had a stem cell transplant for acute myeloid leukemia, so the T cells may come from the graft donor.

This clonotype showed up many times. This chain connects TRBV11-1 to TRBJ2-4, with a possible D match to TRBD2 (5 bases). Per germline, CDR1 SGHAT and CDR2 FQDESV (reference sequence). The CDR3 has 18 residues. Deletions cut 2 bases from V and 0 bases from J, with 17 bases between. CDR3 sequence (DNA): TGTGCCAGCAGCTTATCCCACCTAGCTGGACTAGCCAAAAACATTCAGTACTTC. This translates into CASSLSHLAGLAKNIQYF.

This clonotype was seen at least ten times. The chain couples TRBV12-3 or TRBV12-4 to TRBJ2-7, with D uncertain. V was pared by 6 bases and J by 2 bases, with 11 bases between. The length of the CDR3 is 13 residues. This CDR3 reads CASRKGQTYEQYF. Here the CDR3 DNA reads TGTGCCAGCAGGAAGGGCCAAACCTACGAGCAGTACTTC.

This clonotype appeared many times. The gene calls are TRBV10-3 and TRBJ2-4, with D unresolved. V dropped 0 bases and J dropped 3 bases, with 3 bases sitting between them. CDR3 length: 13 residues. Germline V gene sequence: CDR1 ENHRY, CDR2 SYGVKD. For the CDR3, the DNA is TGTGCCATCAGTGAGTCGGACAAAAACATTCAGTACTTC. Translated, it gives CAISESDKNIQYF.

CDR3 protein: CASSPRGNQPQHF. DNA for the CDR3: TGTGCCAGCAGCCCAAGGGGAAATCAGCCCCAGCATTTT. V gene TRBV9 combines with J gene TRBJ1-5, with a tentative D call TRBD1 (5 bases). V was clipped by 4 bases and J by 4 bases, with 9 bases between them. The CDR3 runs to 13 residues. From germline, CDR1 is SGDLS and CDR2 YYNGEE. The complete variable domain, with remaining parts taken from reference TRBV9 and TRBJ1-5, reads DSGVTQTPKHLITATGQRVTLRCSPRSGDLSVYWYQQSLDQGLQFLIQYYNGEERAKGNILERFSAQQFPDLHSELNLSSLELGDSALYFCASSPRGNQPQHFGDGTRLSIL.

This clonotype was found many times. The genes are TRBV5-6 and TRBJ2-7; 9 bases match TRBD1. The CDR3 loop spans 15 amino acids. Germline CDR1 is SGHDT and CDR2 is YYEEEE. V gave up 3 bases and J gave up 4 bases; unmatched junction bases: 8. The CDR3 loop reads CASSWRATGGYEQYF. As DNA, the CDR3 is TGTGCCAGCAGCTGGAGGGCGACAGGGGGGTACGAGCAGTACTTC.

In its sample, this clonotype was seen many times. CDR3 in DNA: TGCGCCAGCAGCCAAGAATGGGACAGGGTTTACGAGCAGTACTTC. Protein: CASSQEWDRVYEQYF. This chain joins TRBV4-3 and TRBJ2-7; 9 bases map to TRBD1. The CDR3 is made up of 15 amino acids. The V gene's germline CDR1 is LGHNA and CDR2 YSLEER. V lost 0 bases to trimming and J lost 4 bases; unmatched junction nucleotides: 4.